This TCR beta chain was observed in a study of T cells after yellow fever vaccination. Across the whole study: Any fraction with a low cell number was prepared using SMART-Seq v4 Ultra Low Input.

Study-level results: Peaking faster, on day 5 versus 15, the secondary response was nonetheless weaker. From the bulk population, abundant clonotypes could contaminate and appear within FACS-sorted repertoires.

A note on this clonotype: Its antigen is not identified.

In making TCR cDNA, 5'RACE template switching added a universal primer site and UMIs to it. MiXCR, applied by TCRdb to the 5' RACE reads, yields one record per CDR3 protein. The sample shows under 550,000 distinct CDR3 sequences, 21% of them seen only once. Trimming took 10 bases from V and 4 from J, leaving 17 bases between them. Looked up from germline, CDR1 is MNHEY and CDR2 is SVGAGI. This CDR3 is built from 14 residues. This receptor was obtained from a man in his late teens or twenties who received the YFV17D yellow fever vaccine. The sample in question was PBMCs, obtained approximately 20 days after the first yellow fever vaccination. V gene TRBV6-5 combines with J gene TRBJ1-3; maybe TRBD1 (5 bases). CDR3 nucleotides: TGTGCCACCCGACAGAGCCGGGAGGGAAACACCATATATTTT. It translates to CATRQSREGNTIYF.